The present entry profiles one T cell receptor (beta chain) with its context. Its antigen is not known. This entry comes from a study of monozygotic twins with inflammatory bowel disease. Study-wide results and limits: Twins with IBD had fewer clonotypes in common with others than healthy twins, particularly during disease activity.

CDR1 and CDR2 (germline): SGHRS, YFSETQ. The CDR3 runs 17 residues. After re-calling the 5' RACE reads, TCRdb lists one entry per CDR3 protein, DNA absent. The sample's table shows under 200,000 distinct CDR3 sequences. The sequenced sample consisted of blood. V gene TRBV5-1 combines with J gene TRBJ2-3; TCRdb names TRBD1, which stays unverified in the absence of DNA. This sequence originates from a human donor with ulcerative colitis or Crohn's disease, or a healthy co-twin of an affected twin (not recorded which). The CDR3 is CASSLGPTGGAADTQYF. Full variable domain (missing parts from reference TRBV5-1 and TRBJ2-3): KAGVTQTPRYLIKTRGQQVTLSCSPISGHRSVSWYQQTPGQGLQFLFEYFSETQRNKGNFPGRFSGRQFSNSRSEMNVSTLELGDSALYLCASSLGPTGGAADTQYFGPGTRLTVL.